This T cell receptor beta chain was recorded in a study of T-cell memory formation after mild COVID-19. TCRdb used MiXCR to reprocess the 5' RACE reads, holding one entry per CDR3 protein. In the table there are around 320,000 distinct CDR3 sequences, over 25% of which are singletons. A few counts support this clonotype. Its antigen is still unknown. The V end lost 1 base, the J end lost 0 bases, and 17 bases lay between the germline ends. CDR1 and CDR2 from the germline V gene are LGHNA and YNFKEQ. The CDR3 runs 18 residues. Findings and limits, study-wide: Chiefly within CM and EM were the contracting CD4+ clones; CD8+ ones were within EMRA.

The TCR sequence derives from an adult woman who had mild COVID-19 (a few samples of this study predate the infection). Cell type and time point are not known. The chain uses TRBV4-2 and TRBJ2-3; D is ambiguous. Sequences were obtained from PBMCs or a T cell subset sorted from them (not recorded which). The CDR3 protein is CASSQAVGSIGSTDTQYF. The CDR3 DNA reads as TGTGCCAGCAGCCAAGCTGTTGGTTCCATCGGCAGCACAGATACGCAGTATTTT.